The source of this T cell receptor (beta chain) is a study of shared clonotypes between healthy human individuals. Study-wide points: Although depth was large, rarefaction showed that sequencing of the sorted subsets was incomplete.

V was cut by 2 bases and J by 2 bases, with 15 bases left in between. This CDR3 is 16 amino acids long. CDR1 and CDR2 from the germline V gene are KGHSH and LQKENI. TCRdb's table, derived via immunoSEQ multiplex PCR, lists solely in-frame clones and lacks some. The data contain 1,500,000 or so clones, roughly 96% of them seen just once; the ten biggest clones take up 1% to 1.5%. About this clone: Its antigen is unknown.

The sequence came from a man aged 25-40 years in good health. J is TRBJ2-5 and V is TRBV18, with a weak D call TRBD1 (6 bases). Input material: naive CD4+ T cells sorted from blood. Subset in this sample: CD45RA+ positively selected. For the CDR3, the DNA is TGTGCCAGCTCACCATTACAGGGAATACGTCAAGAGACCCAGTACTTC. This codes for CASSPLQGIRQETQYF.